The 14 T cell receptor beta chains below come from one sample, sequenced in a study of T cell responses to AZD1222 COVID-19 vaccine. TCRdb's copy holds only in-frame clones and misses some; the assay was immunoSEQ multiplex PCR. The repertoire includes 120,000 to 150,000 clones, 88% of them detected once, and 3.1% sits in the top ten. The sequences come from peripheral blood, collected 28 days after the second AZD1222 dose. These receptors all come from an adult who received the AZD1222 COVID-19 vaccine.

The rearrangement uses TRBV9 and TRBJ2-3, with a possible D match to TRBD1 (5 bases). The CDR3 covers 14 residues. CDR1 and CDR2 from the germline V gene are SGDLS and YYNGEE. V dropped 4 bases and J dropped 0 bases, with 9 bases sitting between them. CDR3 sequence (DNA): TGTGCCAGCAGCTCGCAGGGTAGCACAGATACGCAGTATTTT. It codes for CASSSQGSTDTQYF.

The rearrangement joins TRBV3-1 (or the pseudogene TRBV3-2) to TRBJ2-7, with 9 bases lining up with TRBD2. The V gene end was trimmed by 10 bases and the J gene end by 1 base; junction bases not matched to a gene: 8. This CDR3 has 14 amino acids. Germline V gene sequence: CDR1 LGHDT, CDR2 YNNKEL (reference sequence). CDR3 DNA: TGTGCCACCTCCGGGCTAGCGGGGTCCTACGAGCAGTACTTC. This gives the protein CATSGLAGSYEQYF.

The chain combines TRBV6-5 with TRBJ2-7; no definite D call. Trimming took off 6 bases at V and 6 bases at J, with 12 bases between the two ends. Germline CDR1 reads MNHEY; CDR2 reads SVGAGI. The CDR3 covers 12 residues. CDR3 loop: CASRARTGEQYF. The CDR3 DNA follows: TGTGCCAGCAGAGCCAGAACCGGCGAGCAGTACTTC.

V gene TRBV4-3 combines with J gene TRBJ1-3; tentatively, D is TRBD1 (5 bases). The V gene lost 1 base and the J gene lost 4 bases, with 8 bases spanning the gap. Germline lookup yields CDR1 LGHNA and CDR2 YSLEER. The CDR3 contains 14 residues. The CDR3 region has the DNA TGCGCCAGCAGCCAAGGGGGGTTCGGAAACACCATATATTTT. Protein product: CASSQGGFGNTIYF.

In its sample, this clone was seen a few times. This rearrangement joins TRBV5-1 to TRBJ1-6; 8 positions match TRBD1. CDR3 length: 17 amino acids. Per the germline V gene, CDR1 is SGHRS and CDR2 is YFSETQ. The ends lost 0 bases at V and 6 bases at J; junction bases unmatched: 8. This CDR3 reads CASSLVGLGQGNSPLHF. The CDR3 DNA sequence: TGCGCCAGCAGCTTGGTGGGTTTAGGACAGGGTAATTCACCCCTCCACTTT.

The chain employs TRBV2 and TRBJ2-1; tentative D call: TRBD1 (5 bases). The CDR3 sequence is 12 residues long. V was pared by 3 bases and J by 12 bases, with 12 bases between. In germline, CDR1 is SNHLY, CDR2 FYNNEI. The CDR3 reads CASSDLARGQFF. CDR3 sequence (DNA): TGTGCCAGCAGTGATTTGGCAAGGGGGCAGTTCTTC.

The CDR3 nucleotides read TGTGCCAGCTCACCACCGTTACTTCAAGGGAGTCAGCCCCAGCATTTT. Protein product: CASSPPLLQGSQPQHF. V is TRBV18 and J is TRBJ1-5; D uncertain. The germline V and J ends were trimmed by 0 bases and 6 bases, with 15 bases remaining between them. Germline V lookup: CDR1 KGHSH, CDR2 LQKENI. There are 16 residues in the CDR3.

This chain links TRBV4-2 with TRBJ1-1; a weak D match, TRBD1 (5 bases). The CDR3 consists of 13 residues. Trimming removed 5 bases at V and 4 bases at J, with 11 bases between. In germline, CDR1 is LGHNA, CDR2 YNFKEQ. The CDR3 spells CASSFQGSTEAFF. The CDR3 region has the DNA TGTGCCAGCAGCTTTCAGGGATCCACTGAAGCTTTCTTT.

This rearrangement joins TRBV6-5 to TRBJ2-7; 8 nucleotides line up with TRBD1. Trimming removed 0 bases from V and 7 bases from J; junction bases left unmatched: 8. Germline V lookup: CDR1 MNHEY, CDR2 SVGAGI. This CDR3 contains 15 residues. The CDR3 nucleotides are TGTGCCAGCAGTTACTCACACCAGGGGGCGTGGGAGCAGTACTTC. Translating gives CASSYSHQGAWEQYF.

V is TRBV28 and J is TRBJ2-1; 12 bases fit TRBD2. The CDR3 contains 16 residues. J gave up 8 bases and V 2 bases, and 7 bases lay outside the gene matches. The germline gives CDR1 MDHEN, CDR2 SYDVKM. The CDR3 here is CASSLRLAGEADEQFF. CDR3 DNA: TGTGCCAGCAGTTTAAGACTAGCGGGAGAAGCTGATGAGCAGTTCTTC. The full variable domain, its missing parts supplied by reference TRBV28 and TRBJ2-1, is DVKVTQSSRYLVKRTGEKVFLECVQDMDHENMFWYRQDPGLGLRLIYFSYDVKMKEKGDIPEGYSVSREKKERFSLILESASTNQTSMYLCASSLRLAGEADEQFFGPGTRLTVL.

The chain carries TRBV18 and TRBJ2-2; D ambiguous. V lost 2 bases and J lost 3, with 13 bases in between. The CDR3 has 16 residues. Germline V gives CDR1 KGHSH, CDR2 LQKENI. The CDR3 DNA reads TGTGCCAGCTCACCATTCAGGTCTGGGGACACCGGGGAGCTGTTTTTT. Its translation: CASSPFRSGDTGELFF.

The V call is TRBV4-1, the J call TRBJ1-2, with 11 bases that match TRBD1. Germline V gene lookup returns CDR1 MGHRA and CDR2 YSYEKL. With 1 base clipped from V and 7 bases from J, the junction kept 8 bases outside the gene matches. This CDR3 spans 16 amino acids. CDR3 in DNA: TGCGCCAGCAGCCAAGTCGCCGGACAGGGGGCGTTTGGCTACACCTTC. It encodes CASSQVAGQGAFGYTF.

The rearrangement links TRBV7-9 to TRBJ1-5, with D possibly TRBD1 on 5 matching bases. Looked up from germline, CDR1 is SEHNR and CDR2 is FQNEAQ (reference sequence). V shed 1 base and J shed 4 bases, with 8 bases lying between them. The CDR3 spans 14 residues. DNA of the CDR3: TGTGCCAGCAGCTTAGAGTCAGGGAATCAGCCCCAGCATTTT. Translating gives CASSLESGNQPQHF.

This clone occurred once. The J gene is TRBJ1-1, the V gene TRBV11-2; possibly TRBD1 for D (6 bases). V was shortened by 4 bases and J by 4 bases, with 16 bases between the two germline ends. Per germline, CDR1 SGHAT and CDR2 FQNNGV. The CDR3 is 15 residues long. CDR3 sequence reads: CASSSHPQGSTEAFF. As DNA, the CDR3 is TGTGCCAGCAGCTCCCACCCACAGGGTAGCACTGAAGCTTTCTTT.